This T cell receptor (beta chain) derives from a study of PD-L1 blockade in urothelial cancer. Study as a whole: Researchers looked at the blood 3 weeks (second dose) and 6 weeks after treatment began.

Profiling relied on immunoSEQ multiplex PCR, and the TCRdb table lists in-frame clones only, not all of them. Here the sample spans some 65,000 clones, 81% being singletons. Time point given: pretreatment peripheral blood. Patient sample counts ranged from 1 to 8, pretreatment and on-treatment. J lost 4 bases, V lost 4 bases, and 8 bases had no gene match. Germline CDR1 is MDHEN and CDR2 is SYDVKM. CDR3 length: 15 amino acids. Sequencing used PBMCs, obtained around atezolizumab (anti-PD-L1) treatment. The genes are TRBV28 and TRBJ2-7; 9 bases are shared with TRBD1. This clonotype was sampled from a man between 65 and 85 years old with urothelial cancer. Here the CDR3 reads CASSYHGTGTYEQYF. The DNA for the CDR3 is TGTGCCAGCAGTTACCATGGGACAGGGACGTACGAGCAGTACTTC.